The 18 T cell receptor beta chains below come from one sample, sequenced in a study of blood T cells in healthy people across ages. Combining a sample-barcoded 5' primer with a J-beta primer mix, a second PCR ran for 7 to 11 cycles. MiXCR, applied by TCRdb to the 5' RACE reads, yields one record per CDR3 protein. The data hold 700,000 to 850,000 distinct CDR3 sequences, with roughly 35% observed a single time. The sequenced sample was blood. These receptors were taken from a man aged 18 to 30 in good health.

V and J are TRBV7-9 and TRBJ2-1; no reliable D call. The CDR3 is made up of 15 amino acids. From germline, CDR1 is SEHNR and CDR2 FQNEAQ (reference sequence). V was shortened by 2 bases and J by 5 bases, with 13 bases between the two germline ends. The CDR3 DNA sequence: TGTGCCAGCAGCTTACTAGGACGGTTCGACAATGAGCAGTTCTTC. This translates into CASSLLGRFDNEQFF.

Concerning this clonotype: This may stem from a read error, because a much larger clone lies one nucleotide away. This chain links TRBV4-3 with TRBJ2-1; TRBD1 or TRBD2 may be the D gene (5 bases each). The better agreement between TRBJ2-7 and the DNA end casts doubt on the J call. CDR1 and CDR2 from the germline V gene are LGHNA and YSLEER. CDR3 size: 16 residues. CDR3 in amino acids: CASSRGLGRGNNEQYF. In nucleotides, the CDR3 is TGCGCCAGCAGCCGCGGACTGGGACGGGGAAACAATGAGCAGTACTTC.

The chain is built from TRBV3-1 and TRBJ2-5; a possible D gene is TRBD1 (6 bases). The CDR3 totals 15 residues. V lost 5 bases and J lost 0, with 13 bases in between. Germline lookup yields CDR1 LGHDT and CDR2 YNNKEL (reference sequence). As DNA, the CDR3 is TGTGCCAGCAGCGGGGGCGATCAGTACCAAGAGACCCAGTACTTC. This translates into CASSGGDQYQETQYF.

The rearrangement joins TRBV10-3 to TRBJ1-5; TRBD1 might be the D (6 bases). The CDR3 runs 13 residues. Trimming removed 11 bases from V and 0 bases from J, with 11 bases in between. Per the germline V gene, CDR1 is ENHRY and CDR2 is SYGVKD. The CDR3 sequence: CAAGGRSNQPQHF. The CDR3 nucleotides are TGTGCCGCTGGGGGCCGTAGCAATCAGCCCCAGCATTTT.

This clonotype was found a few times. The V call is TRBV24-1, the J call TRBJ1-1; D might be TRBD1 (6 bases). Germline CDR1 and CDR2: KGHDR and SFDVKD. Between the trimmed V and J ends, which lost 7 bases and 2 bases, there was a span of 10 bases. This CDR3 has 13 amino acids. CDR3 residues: CATSDRTNTEAFF. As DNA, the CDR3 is TGTGCCACCAGCGACAGGACTAACACTGAAGCTTTCTTT.

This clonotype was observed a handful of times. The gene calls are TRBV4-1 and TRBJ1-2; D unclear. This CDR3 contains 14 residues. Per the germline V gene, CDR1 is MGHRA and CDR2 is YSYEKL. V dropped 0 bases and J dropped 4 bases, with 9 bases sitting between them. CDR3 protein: CASSQESVSYGYTF. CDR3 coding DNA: TGCGCCAGCAGCCAAGAGTCGGTTTCCTATGGCTACACCTTC.

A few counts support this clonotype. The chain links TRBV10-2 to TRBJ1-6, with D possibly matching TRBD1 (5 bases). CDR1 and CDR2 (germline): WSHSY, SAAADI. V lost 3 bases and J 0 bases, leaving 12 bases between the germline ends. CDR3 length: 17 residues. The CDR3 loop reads CASSDSRQRSYNSPLHF. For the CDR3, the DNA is TGCGCCAGCAGTGATTCTCGACAGCGCTCCTATAATTCACCCCTCCACTTT.

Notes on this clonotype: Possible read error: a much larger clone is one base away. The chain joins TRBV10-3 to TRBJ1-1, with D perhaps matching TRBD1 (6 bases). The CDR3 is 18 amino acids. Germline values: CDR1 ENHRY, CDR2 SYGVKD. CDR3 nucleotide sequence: TGTGCCAGCAGTGACCCCGAGTTTAGGGGGACCTTGAACACTGAAGCTTTCTTT. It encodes CASSDPEFRGTLNTEAFF.

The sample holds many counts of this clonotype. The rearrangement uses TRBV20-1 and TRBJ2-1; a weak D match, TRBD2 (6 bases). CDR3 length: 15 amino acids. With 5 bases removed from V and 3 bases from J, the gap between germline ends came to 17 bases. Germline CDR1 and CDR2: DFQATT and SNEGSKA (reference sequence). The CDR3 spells CSALDAGKGYNEQFF. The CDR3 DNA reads TGCAGTGCTCTAGATGCGGGGAAGGGCTACAATGAGCAGTTCTTC.

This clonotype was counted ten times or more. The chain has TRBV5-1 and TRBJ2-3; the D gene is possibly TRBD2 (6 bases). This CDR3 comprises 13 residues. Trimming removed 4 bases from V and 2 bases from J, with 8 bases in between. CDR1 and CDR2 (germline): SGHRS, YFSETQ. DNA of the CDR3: TGCGCCAGCAGCCCGGGGGTCACAGATACGCAGTATTTT. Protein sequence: CASSPGVTDTQYF.

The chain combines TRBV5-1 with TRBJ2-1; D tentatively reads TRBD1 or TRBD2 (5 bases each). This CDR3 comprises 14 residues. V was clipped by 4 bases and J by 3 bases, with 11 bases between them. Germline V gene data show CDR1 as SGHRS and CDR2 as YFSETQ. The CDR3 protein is CASSGGSNYNEQFF. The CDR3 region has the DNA TGCGCCAGCAGCGGGGGATCTAACTACAATGAGCAGTTCTTC.

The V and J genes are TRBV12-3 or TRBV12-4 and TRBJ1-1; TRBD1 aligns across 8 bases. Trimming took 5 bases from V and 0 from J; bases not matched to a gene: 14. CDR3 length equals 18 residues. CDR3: CASSIRRTGRRMNTEAFF. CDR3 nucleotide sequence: TGTGCCAGCAGTATACGCCGGACAGGGAGACGTATGAACACTGAAGCTTTCTTT.

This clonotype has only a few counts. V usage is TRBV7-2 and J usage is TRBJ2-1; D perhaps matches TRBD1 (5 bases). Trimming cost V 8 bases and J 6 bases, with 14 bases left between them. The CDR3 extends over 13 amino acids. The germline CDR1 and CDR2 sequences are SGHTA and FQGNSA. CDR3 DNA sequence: TGTGCCAGCCGTCCTCAGGGTGTCAATGAGCAGTTCTTC. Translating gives CASRPQGVNEQFF.

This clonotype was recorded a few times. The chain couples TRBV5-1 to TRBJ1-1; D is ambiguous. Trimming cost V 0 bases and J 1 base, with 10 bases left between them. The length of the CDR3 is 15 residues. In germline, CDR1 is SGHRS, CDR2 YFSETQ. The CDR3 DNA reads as TGCGCCAGCAGCTTGGTCGGGGTGAGGAACACTGAAGCTTTCTTT. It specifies CASSLVGVRNTEAFF.

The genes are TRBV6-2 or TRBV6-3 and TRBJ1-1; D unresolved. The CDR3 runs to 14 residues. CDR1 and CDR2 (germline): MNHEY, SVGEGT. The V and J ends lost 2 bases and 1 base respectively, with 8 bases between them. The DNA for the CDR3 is TGTGCCAGCAGTTACGCTTGGGGGAACACTGAAGCTTTCTTT. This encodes CASSYAWGNTEAFF.

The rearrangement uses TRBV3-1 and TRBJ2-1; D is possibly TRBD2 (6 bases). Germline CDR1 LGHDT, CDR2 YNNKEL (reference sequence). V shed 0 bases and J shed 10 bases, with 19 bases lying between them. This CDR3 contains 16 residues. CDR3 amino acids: CASSQDNPPASGEQFF. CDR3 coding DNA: TGTGCCAGCAGCCAAGATAACCCCCCCGCAAGCGGGGAGCAGTTCTTC.

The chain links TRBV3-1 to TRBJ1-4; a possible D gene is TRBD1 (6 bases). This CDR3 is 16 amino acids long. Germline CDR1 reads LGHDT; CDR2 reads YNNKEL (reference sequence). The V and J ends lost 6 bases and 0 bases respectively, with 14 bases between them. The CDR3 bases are TGTGCCAGCAGTCACACAGGGATTGCAACTAATGAAAAACTGTTTTTT. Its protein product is CASSHTGIATNEKLFF.

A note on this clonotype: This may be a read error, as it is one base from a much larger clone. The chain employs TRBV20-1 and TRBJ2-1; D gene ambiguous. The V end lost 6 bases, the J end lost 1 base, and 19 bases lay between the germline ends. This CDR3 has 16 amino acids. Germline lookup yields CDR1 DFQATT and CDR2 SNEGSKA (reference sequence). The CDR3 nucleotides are TGCAGTGCCCCCCTGACTGGCGGCCAATCCTACAATGAGCAGTTCTTC. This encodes CSAPLTGGQSYNEQFF.